The clone carrying this TCR beta chain came up a few times. As yet, its antigen is unknown. The J segment lost 6 bases and the V segment lost 3 bases, leaving 6 bases of the junction unmatched. CDR1 is SGDLS and CDR2 is YYNGEE in the germline V gene. The CDR3 covers 14 residues. This entry is derived from a study of T cells after yellow fever vaccination. Findings of the study overall: It was a weaker secondary response, yet one that peaked faster, at day 5 versus 15. Post-booster samples contained most primary-vaccination clones (approximately 96% CD4, less than 90% CD8).

MiXCR, applied by TCRdb to the 5' RACE reads, yields one record per CDR3 protein. This table holds 500,000 to 650,000 distinct CDR3 sequences, about 12% found once. The origin of this receptor is a man aged 25-45 years who received the YFV17D yellow fever vaccine. The sequenced sample was PBMCs, obtained on the day of the yellow fever booster vaccination. The rearrangement links TRBV9 to TRBJ2-7; 10 bases align to TRBD2. CDR3 region: CASSGGTSVSEQYF. CDR3 nucleotide sequence: TGTGCCAGCAGCGGAGGGACTAGCGTAAGCGAGCAGTACTTC.